One and the same sample provided the 11 T cell receptor beta chains below, sequenced in a study of cytomegalovirus exposure and HLA in healthy donors. Primers: 60 Vbeta forward and 13 Jbeta reverse. TCRdb's copy holds only in-frame clones and misses some; the assay was immunoSEQ multiplex PCR. The top ten clones hold approximately 1.6% of a sample with around 170,000 clones, approximately 75% of them seen once. The sample consisted of PBMCs. These receptors were taken from a girl aged 5-17 years in good health and CMV-seronegative.

The gene calls are TRBV29-1 and TRBJ2-3; D possibly corresponds to TRBD2 (5 bases). CDR3 length: 15 amino acids. V lost 0 bases and J lost 4, with 14 bases in between. CDR1 and CDR2 from the germline V gene are SQVTM and ANQGSEA. CDR3 protein: CSVEEGQWRADTQYF. CDR3 nucleotide sequence: TGCAGCGTTGAAGAAGGGCAGTGGCGGGCAGATACGCAGTATTTT.

The V call is TRBV5-1, the J call TRBJ1-1, with unresolved D. The length of the CDR3 is 15 residues. Trimming cost V 0 bases and J 2 bases, with 11 bases left between them. Germline V lookup: CDR1 SGHRS, CDR2 YFSETQ. In DNA form, the CDR3 reads TGCGCCAGCAGCTTGGGCGGGAACACAAACACTGAAGCTTTCTTT. It translates to CASSLGGNTNTEAFF.

The chain uses TRBV25-1 and TRBJ1-1, with D tentatively TRBD1 (5 bases). The CDR3 runs 12 residues. Trimming removed 5 bases from V and 3 bases from J, with 7 bases in between. Per the germline V gene, CDR1 is MGHDK and CDR2 is SYGVNS. CDR3: CASSPRDTEAFF. CDR3 nucleotide sequence: TGTGCCAGCAGTCCCAGGGACACTGAAGCTTTCTTT.

The chain links TRBV4-1 to TRBJ2-1; 11 bases are shared with TRBD2. Germline CDR1 and CDR2: MGHRA and YSYEKL. The CDR3 runs 17 residues. Trimming took 4 bases from V and 8 from J; bases not matched to a gene: 13. CDR3 DNA sequence: TGCGCCAGCAGCCCCTGGGGGCTAGCGGGGGGTTCGCATGAGCAGTTCTTC. It is translated as CASSPWGLAGGSHEQFF.

This clone was detected a few times. This chain links TRBV6-1 with TRBJ1-1; no definite D call. Trimming removed 7 bases at V and 0 bases at J, with 9 bases between. This CDR3 has 13 residues. Looked up from germline, CDR1 is MNHNS and CDR2 is SASEGT. Here the CDR3 reads CASKQTLNTEAFF. CDR3 nucleotide sequence: TGTGCCAGCAAACAGACACTGAACACTGAAGCTTTCTTT.

The chain combines TRBV5-1 with TRBJ2-2; 9 positions match TRBD2. The CDR3 covers 16 residues. Germline V gene sequence: CDR1 SGHRS, CDR2 YFSETQ. The V gene end was trimmed by 1 base and the J gene end by 3 bases; junction bases not matched to a gene: 4. The chain's CDR3 is CASSLLASGDTGELFF. Here the CDR3 DNA reads TGCGCCAGCAGCTTGTTGGCTAGCGGGGACACCGGGGAGCTGTTTTTT.

The rearrangement uses TRBV6-6 and TRBJ1-5; 10 positions agree with TRBD1. Germline V lookup: CDR1 MNHNY, CDR2 SVGAGI (reference sequence). V dropped 4 bases and J dropped 6; count of bases not matched to a gene: 3. This CDR3 region has 14 residues. The CDR3 is CASSSGTGVQPQHF. The CDR3 DNA is TGTGCCAGCAGTTCCGGGACAGGGGTTCAGCCCCAGCATTTT.

This clone was counted between two and nine times. This rearrangement joins TRBV19 to TRBJ2-6; 7 bases map to TRBD2. The germline gives CDR1 LNHDA, CDR2 SQIVND (reference sequence). This CDR3 comprises 16 residues. Trimming cost V 6 bases and J 2 bases; bases outside gene matches: 7. The CDR3 reads CASSPEGGAGANVLTF. The CDR3 DNA reads as TGTGCCAGTAGCCCCGAGGGAGGGGCTGGGGCCAACGTCCTGACTTTC. Looking up the rest from reference TRBV19 and TRBJ2-6 gives the full variable domain: DGGITQSPKYLFRKEGQNVTLSCEQNLNHDAMYWYRQDPGQGLRLIYYSQIVNDFQKGDIAEGYSVSREKKESFPLTVTSAQKNPTAFYLCASSPEGGAGANVLTFGAGSRLTVL.

This clone was observed a few times. The chain carries TRBV5-5 and TRBJ2-7; TRBD1 aligns across 10 bases. Germline lookup yields CDR1 SGHKS and CDR2 YYEKEE (reference sequence). This CDR3 contains 15 residues. Germline trimming cut 4 bases from V and 1 base from J; bases unmatched to any gene: 5. The DNA for the CDR3 is TGTGCCAGCAGCCCGGGACAGGGGAAATCCTACGAGCAGTACTTC. Translation: CASSPGQGKSYEQYF.

The V and J genes are TRBV5-1 and TRBJ1-1, with D perhaps matching TRBD1 (5 bases). Germline loops: CDR1 SGHRS, CDR2 YFSETQ. This CDR3 is built from 15 residues. V was clipped by 0 bases and J by 0 bases, with 9 bases between them. CDR3 in amino acids: CASSLAGGLNTEAFF. CDR3 coding DNA: TGCGCCAGCAGCTTGGCCGGGGGACTGAACACTGAAGCTTTCTTT.

This clone was seen a handful of times. CDR3 loop: CASSLSGDFSSYNEQFF. CDR3 DNA: TGCGCCAGCAGCTTGTCGGGGGACTTCAGCTCCTACAATGAGCAGTTCTTC. This chain joins TRBV5-1 and TRBJ2-1, with D possibly TRBD2 on 6 matching bases. The CDR3 spans 17 residues. V was pared by 1 base and J by 0 bases, with 14 bases between. Germline V gives CDR1 SGHRS, CDR2 YFSETQ.